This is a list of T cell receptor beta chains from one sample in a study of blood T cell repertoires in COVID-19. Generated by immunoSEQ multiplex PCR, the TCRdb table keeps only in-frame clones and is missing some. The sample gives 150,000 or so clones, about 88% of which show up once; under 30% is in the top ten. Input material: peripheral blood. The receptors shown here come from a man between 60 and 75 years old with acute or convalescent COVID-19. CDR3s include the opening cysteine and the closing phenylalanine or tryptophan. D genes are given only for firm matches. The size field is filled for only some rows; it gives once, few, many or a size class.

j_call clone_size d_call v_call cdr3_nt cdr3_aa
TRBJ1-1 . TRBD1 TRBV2 TGTGCCAGCAGTCTACAGGGGCCTGAAGCTTTCTTT CASSLQGPEAFF
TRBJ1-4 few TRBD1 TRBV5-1 TGCGCCTCACAGAGGACAGGGACTGAAAAACTGTTTTTT CASQRTGTEKLFF
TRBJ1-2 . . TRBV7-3 TGTGCCAGCAGCTTGGGCCCTAACTATGGCTACACCTTC CASSLGPNYGYTF
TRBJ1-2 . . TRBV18 TGTGCCAGCTCACCATTTCCCCAGGCCGGGGGGAACTATGGCTACACCTTC CASSPFPQAGGNYGYTF
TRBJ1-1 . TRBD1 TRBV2 TGTGCCAGCAGACAGGGGGACGATGGTGAAGCTTTCTTT CASRQGDDGEAFF
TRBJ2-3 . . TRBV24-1 TGTGCCACCAGTGATAAGAGGGATACGCAGTATTTT CATSDKRDTQYF
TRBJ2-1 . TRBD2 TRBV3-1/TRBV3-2 TGTGCCAGCAGCCAAGTGCGCGGGGGGTTTAACAATGAGCAGTTCTTC CASSQVRGGFNNEQFF
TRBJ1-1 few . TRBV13 TGTGCCAGCAGCTTAGGCTCGGGGGTGAACACTGAAGCTTTCTTT CASSLGSGVNTEAFF
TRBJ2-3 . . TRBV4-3 TGCGCCAGCAGCCAAGGTGCGGAGGGCACAGATACGCAGTATTTT CASSQGAEGTDTQYF
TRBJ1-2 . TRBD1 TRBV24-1 TGTGCCACCAGCGACGGGACAGGGGATGGCTACACCTTC CATSDGTGDGYTF
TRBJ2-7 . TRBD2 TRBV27 TGTGCCAGCAGACCTATGGCCCTAGCGGGAGTTAACCAGGGTTGGTTCTACGAGCAGTACTTC CASRPMALAGVNQGWFYEQYF
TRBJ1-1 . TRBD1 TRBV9 TGTGCCAGCAGCGTAGTCTCTGGGGGACAGCTGAACACTGAAGCTTTCTTT CASSVVSGGQLNTEAFF
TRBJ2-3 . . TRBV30 TGTGCCTGGAGTGTATCTAAGGTTTGGGGGAGCGGGGATACGCAGTATTTT CAWSVSKVWGSGDTQYF
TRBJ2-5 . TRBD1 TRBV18 TGTGCCAGCTCAACTGGACAGGGTCCAGAGACCCAGTACTTC CASSTGQGPETQYF
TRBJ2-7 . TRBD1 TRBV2 TGTGCCAGCAGTGGTGGACAGGGGGGACCTAGCGAGCAGTACTTC CASSGGQGGPSEQYF
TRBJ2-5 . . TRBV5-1 TGCGCCAGCAGCTTTAGGGACAGTGGGAGGGAGACCCAGTACTTC CASSFRDSGRETQYF
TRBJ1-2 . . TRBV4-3 TGCGCCAGCAGCCCCGGACAGTTTAATGGCTACACCTTC CASSPGQFNGYTF
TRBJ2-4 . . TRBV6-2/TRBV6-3 TGTGCCAGCAGTTCAGGCCCCTTCATTCAGTACTTC CASSSGPFIQYF
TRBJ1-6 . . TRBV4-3 TGCGCCAGCAGCCAAGAGGGGGGGGCTCGGTCACCCCTCCACTTT CASSQEGGARSPLHF
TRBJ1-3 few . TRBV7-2 TGTGCCAGCAGCCCCTCGGCCGGGGGCTCTGGAAACACCATATATTTT CASSPSAGGSGNTIYF
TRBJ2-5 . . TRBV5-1 TGCGCCAGCAGAGGATCCGTGACAGCGGAGACCCAGTACTTC CASRGSVTAETQYF
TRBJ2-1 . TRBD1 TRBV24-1 TGTGCCACCAGTGATTTTTCAGGGGGAAATGAGCAGTTCTTC CATSDFSGGNEQFF
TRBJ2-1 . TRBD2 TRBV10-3 TGTGCCATCAGTGCGGGTAGCGGGAGGGCGGATGAGCAGTTCTTC CAISAGSGRADEQFF
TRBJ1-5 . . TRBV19 TGTGCCAGTAGTCCAGTAAGCGGGGGAACTCAGCCCCAGCATTTT CASSPVSGGTQPQHF
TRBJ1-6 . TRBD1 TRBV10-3 TGTGCCATCAGTGAGTCTCGGGACAGGTATTCACCCCTCCACTTT CAISESRDRYSPLHF
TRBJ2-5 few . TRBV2 TGTGCCAGCAGTGATAGGCAGGGCCCCCAAGAGACCCAGTACTTC CASSDRQGPQETQYF
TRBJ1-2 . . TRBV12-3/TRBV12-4 TGTGCCAGCAGTTTGGGCCCAGGATATGGCTACACCTTC CASSLGPGYGYTF
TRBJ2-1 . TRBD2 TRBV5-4 TGTGCCAGCAGCTCCGGGACTAGCGGGAGTACTGCTGCCAATGAGCAGTTCTTC CASSSGTSGSTAANEQFF
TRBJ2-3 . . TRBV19 TGTGCCAGTAGTATGGGCAACAGTGGGGATACGCAGTATTTT CASSMGNSGDTQYF
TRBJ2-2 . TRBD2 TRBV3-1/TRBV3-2 TGTGCCAGCAGAACCGCGGGCGGGGGAGGCGGGGAGCTGTTTTTT CASRTAGGGGGELFF
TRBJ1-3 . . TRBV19 TGTGCCAGTAGTTCGTTCTCTGGAAACACCATATATTTT CASSSFSGNTIYF
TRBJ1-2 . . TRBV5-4 TGTGCCAGCAGCTTGGCGGCAGGGGAGAATTATGGCTACACCTTC CASSLAAGENYGYTF
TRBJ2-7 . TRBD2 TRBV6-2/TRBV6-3 TGTGCCAGCAGTAGACTAGCGGGAGGACTCGAGCAGTACTTC CASSRLAGGLEQYF
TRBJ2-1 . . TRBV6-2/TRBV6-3 TGTGCCAGCAGTACCAGACAGTTCTACAATGAGCAGTTCTTC CASSTRQFYNEQFF
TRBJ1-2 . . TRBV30 TGTGCCTGGAGTTTAGAATTTCCTAACTATGGCTACACCTTC CAWSLEFPNYGYTF
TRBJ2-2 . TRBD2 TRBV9 TGTGCCAGCAGCCTGGGCGGGGGGACGAACACCGGGGAGCTGTTTTTT CASSLGGGTNTGELFF
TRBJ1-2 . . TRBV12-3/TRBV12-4 TGTGCCAGCAGGAGGGAATATGGCTACACCTTC CASRREYGYTF
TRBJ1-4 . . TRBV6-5 TGTGCCAGCAAGGAGTCCGGAAAACTGTTTTTT CASKESGKLFF
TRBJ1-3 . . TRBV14 TGTGCCAGCAGCCGACAAAGTGGTGGCACCATATATTTT CASSRQSGGTIYF
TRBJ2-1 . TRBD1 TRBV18 TGTGCCAGCTCACCAGACAGGGCCGGAGAGCAGTTCTTC CASSPDRAGEQFF
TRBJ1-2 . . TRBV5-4 TGTGCCAGCAGACATACAGGGAGCGACTATGGCTACACCTTC CASRHTGSDYGYTF
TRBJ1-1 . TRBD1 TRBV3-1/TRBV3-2 TGTGCCAGCAGCCTGACAGGGGGCGCTTCTGAAGCTTTCTTT CASSLTGGASEAFF